The 11 T cell receptor beta chains below come from one sample, sequenced in a study of T cell changes during pregnancy in multiple sclerosis. Generated by immunoSEQ multiplex PCR, the TCRdb table keeps only in-frame clones and is missing some. The sample yields tens of thousands of clones, approximately 92% seen once. Specimen: CD4+ T cells from peripheral blood mononuclear cells, collected in the second trimester of pregnancy. The receptors derive from a female donor in good health, enrolled as a control in a pregnancy study.

The genes are TRBV11-1 and TRBJ2-3; TRBD2 matches at 11 bases. Germline trimming cut 3 bases from V and 4 bases from J; bases unmatched to any gene: 15. In germline, CDR1 is SGHAT, CDR2 FQDESV (reference sequence). There are 19 residues in the CDR3. CDR3 amino acids: CASSFGLAGGFFGPDTQYF. The CDR3 bases are TGTGCCAGCAGCTTTGGCCTAGCGGGAGGCTTCTTTGGCCCAGATACGCAGTATTTT.

This clone is classed as medium-sized. The CDR3, as DNA: TGTGCCAGCAGTGGAGAGAGTTATAGCAATCAGCCCCAGCATTTT. Translated: CASSGESYSNQPQHF. The V and J genes are TRBV2 and TRBJ1-5; no firm D call. Looked up from germline, CDR1 is SNHLY and CDR2 is FYNNEI. This CDR3 spans 15 amino acids. The germline V and J ends were trimmed by 4 bases and 0 bases, with 10 bases remaining between them.

J is TRBJ1-2 and V is TRBV6-5; TRBD1 aligns across 7 bases. Germline lookup yields CDR1 MNHEY and CDR2 SVGAGI. CDR3 size: 16 residues. V lost 3 bases and J lost 4; bases outside the gene matches: 11. The CDR3 loop reads CASSYRDHQGVYGYTF. The CDR3, as DNA: TGTGCCAGCAGTTATCGAGACCACCAGGGGGTCTATGGCTACACCTTC.

The chain is built from TRBV9 and TRBJ2-1; possible D gene TRBD2, 7 bases. V lost 1 base and J 4 bases, leaving 15 bases between the germline ends. Germline loops: CDR1 SGDLS, CDR2 YYNGEE. The CDR3 runs to 16 residues. CDR3 residues: CASSVLEEGGYNEQFF. CDR3 in DNA: TGTGCCAGCAGCGTATTAGAAGAGGGGGGGTACAATGAGCAGTTCTTC.

The V gene is TRBV11-3, the J gene TRBJ2-7; 10 positions agree with TRBD2. This CDR3 is 14 amino acids long. The V gene end was trimmed by 5 bases and the J gene end by 2 bases; junction bases not matched to a gene: 3. Looked up from germline, CDR1 is SGHNT and CDR2 is YENEEA. The DNA of the CDR3 is TGTGCCAGCAGCCGGACTAGCGGCCCCTACGAGCAGTACTTC. It yields the protein CASSRTSGPYEQYF.

V gene TRBV29-1 combines with J gene TRBJ2-5, with D possibly TRBD2 on 5 matching bases. V was pared by 4 bases and J by 1 base, with 10 bases between. The CDR3 consists of 13 residues. CDR1 is SQVTM, CDR2 ANQGSEA, per germline. Here the CDR3 reads CSVAGGFQETQYF. The CDR3 DNA reads TGCAGCGTTGCCGGAGGATTCCAAGAGACCCAGTACTTC.

This clone was detected a few times. Within the sample, other DNA sequences also encode this same CDR3. The rearrangement joins TRBV5-5 to TRBJ1-5; perhaps TRBD1 as D (5 bases). From germline, CDR1 is SGHKS and CDR2 YYEKEE (reference sequence). V lost 0 bases to trimming and J lost 2 bases, with 9 bases between them. The CDR3 runs 15 residues. DNA for the CDR3: TGTGCCAGCAGCTTGGGTTCGACAGGCAATCAGCCCCAGCATTTT. Translation gives CASSLGSTGNQPQHF.

CDR3 region: CASSPQSTDTQYF. CDR3 sequence (DNA): TGTGCCAGCTCACCCCAAAGCACAGATACGCAGTATTTT. The gene calls are TRBV18 and TRBJ2-3; D is ambiguous. Trimming left V 3 bases short and J 0 bases short, with 4 bases between. The CDR3 is made up of 13 amino acids. CDR1 KGHSH and CDR2 LQKENI come from the germline V gene. Full variable domain (remainder filled in from reference TRBV18 and TRBJ2-3): NAGVMQNPRHLVRRRGQEARLRCSPMKGHSHVYWYRQLPEEGLKFMVYLQKENIIDESGMPKERFSAEFPKEGPSILRIQQVVRGDSAAYFCASSPQSTDTQYFGPGTRLTVL.

The V and J genes are TRBV18 and TRBJ2-2; 8 bases are shared with TRBD1. The germline V gene has CDR1 KGHSH and CDR2 LQKENI. V lost 6 bases to trimming and J lost 7 bases; unmatched junction nucleotides: 10. The CDR3 spans 15 residues. CDR3 nucleotide sequence: TGTGCCAGCTCTGCCGGACAGGGATTGGTCGGGGAGCTGTTTTTT. Translated: CASSAGQGLVGELFF.

The genes are TRBV19 and TRBJ2-7; possible D gene TRBD1, 8 bases. The germline V gene encodes CDR1 LNHDA and CDR2 SQIVND (reference sequence). The CDR3 consists of 15 residues. Trimming shortened V by 6 bases and J by 0 bases, and 15 bases separated the two germline ends. CDR3 DNA: TGTGCCAGTAGCCCTACAGGGGGGGTCTCCTACGAGCAGTACTTC. This encodes CASSPTGGVSYEQYF.

This rearrangement joins TRBV19 to TRBJ2-7; 8 positions agree with TRBD2. V lost 5 bases and J lost 3; bases outside the gene matches: 6. From germline, CDR1 is LNHDA and CDR2 SQIVND (reference sequence). The CDR3 length is 14 residues. This CDR3 reads CASSAGGVRYEQYF. CDR3 DNA: TGTGCCAGTAGTGCCGGGGGGGTTCGCTACGAGCAGTACTTC.